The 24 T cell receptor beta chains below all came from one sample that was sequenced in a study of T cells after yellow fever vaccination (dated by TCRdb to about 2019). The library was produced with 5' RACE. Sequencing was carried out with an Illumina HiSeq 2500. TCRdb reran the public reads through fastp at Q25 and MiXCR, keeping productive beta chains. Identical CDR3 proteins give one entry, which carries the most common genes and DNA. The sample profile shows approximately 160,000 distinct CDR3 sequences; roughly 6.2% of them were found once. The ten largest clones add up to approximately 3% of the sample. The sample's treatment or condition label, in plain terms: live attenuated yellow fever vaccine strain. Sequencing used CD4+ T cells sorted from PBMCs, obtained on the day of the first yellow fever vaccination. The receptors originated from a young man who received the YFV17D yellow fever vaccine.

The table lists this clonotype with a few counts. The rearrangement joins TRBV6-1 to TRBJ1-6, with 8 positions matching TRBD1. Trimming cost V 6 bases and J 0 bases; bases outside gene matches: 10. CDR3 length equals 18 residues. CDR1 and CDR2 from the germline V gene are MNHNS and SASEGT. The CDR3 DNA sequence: TGTGCCAGCAGCGACGGACAGGGTGGTTTCTCCTATAATTCACCCCTCCACTTT. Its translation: CASSDGQGGFSYNSPLHF.

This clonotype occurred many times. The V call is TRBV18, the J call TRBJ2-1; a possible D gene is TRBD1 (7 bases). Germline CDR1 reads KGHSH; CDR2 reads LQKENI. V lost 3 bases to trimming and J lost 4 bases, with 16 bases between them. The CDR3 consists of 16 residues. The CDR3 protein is CASSPVGGGGYNEQFF. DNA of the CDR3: TGTGCCAGCTCACCGGTAGGGGGCGGAGGGTACAATGAGCAGTTCTTC.

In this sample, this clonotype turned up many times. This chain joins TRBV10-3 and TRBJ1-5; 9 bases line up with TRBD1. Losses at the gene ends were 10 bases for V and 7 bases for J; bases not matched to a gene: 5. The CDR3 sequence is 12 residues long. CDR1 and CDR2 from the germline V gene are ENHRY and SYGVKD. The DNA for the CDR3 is TGTGCCACACAGGGGGCAGGGCAGCCCCAGCATTTT. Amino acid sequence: CATQGAGQPQHF.

Here the CDR3 reads CAIRGGLAGETQYF. DNA for the CDR3: TGTGCCATCCGGGGAGGACTAGCTGGGGAGACCCAGTACTTC. J is TRBJ2-5 and V is TRBV10-3, with 8 bases identical to TRBD2. V dropped 8 bases and J dropped 5; count of bases not matched to a gene: 10. The CDR3 loop spans 14 amino acids. Germline-derived CDR1 and CDR2 are ENHRY and SYGVKD.

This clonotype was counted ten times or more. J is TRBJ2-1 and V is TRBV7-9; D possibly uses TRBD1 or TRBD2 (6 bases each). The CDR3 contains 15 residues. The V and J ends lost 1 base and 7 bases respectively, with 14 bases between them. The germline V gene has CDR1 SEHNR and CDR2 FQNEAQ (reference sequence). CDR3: CASSLGGAPINEQFF. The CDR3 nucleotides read TGTGCCAGCAGCTTAGGGGGGGCTCCTATTAATGAGCAGTTCTTC. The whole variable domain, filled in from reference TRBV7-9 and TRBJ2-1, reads DTGVSQNPRHKITKRGQNVTFRCDPISEHNRLYWYRQTLGQGPEFLTYFQNEAQLEKSRLLSDRFSAERPKGSFSTLEIQRTEQGDSAMYLCASSLGGAPINEQFFGPGTRLTVL.

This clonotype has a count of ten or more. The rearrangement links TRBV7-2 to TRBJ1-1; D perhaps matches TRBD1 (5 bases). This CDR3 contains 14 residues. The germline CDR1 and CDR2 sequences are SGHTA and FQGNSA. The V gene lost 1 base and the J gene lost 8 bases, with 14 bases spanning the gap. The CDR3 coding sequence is TGTGCCAGCAGCTTAGTGGGGCAGGCGGGCGAAGCTTTCTTT. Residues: CASSLVGQAGEAFF. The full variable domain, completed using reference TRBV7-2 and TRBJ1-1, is GAGVSQSPSNKVTEKGKDVELRCDPISGHTALYWYRQSLGQGLEFLIYFQGNSAPDKSGLPSDRFSAERTGGSVSTLTIQRTQQEDSAVYLCASSLVGQAGEAFFGQGTRLTVV.

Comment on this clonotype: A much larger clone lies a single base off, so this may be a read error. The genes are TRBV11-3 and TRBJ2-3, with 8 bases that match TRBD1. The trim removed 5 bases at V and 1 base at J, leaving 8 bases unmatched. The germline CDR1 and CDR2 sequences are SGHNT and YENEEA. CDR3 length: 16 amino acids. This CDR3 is CASSHGYRGGTDTQYF. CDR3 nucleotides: TGTGCCAGCAGCCACGGCTACAGGGGGGGCACAGATACGCAGTATTTT.

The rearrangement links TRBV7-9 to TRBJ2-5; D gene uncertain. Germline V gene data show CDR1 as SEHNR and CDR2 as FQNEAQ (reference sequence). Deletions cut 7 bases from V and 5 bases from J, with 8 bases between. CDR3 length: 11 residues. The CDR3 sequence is CASTTGETQYF. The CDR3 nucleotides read TGTGCCAGCACCACCGGTGAGACCCAGTACTTC.

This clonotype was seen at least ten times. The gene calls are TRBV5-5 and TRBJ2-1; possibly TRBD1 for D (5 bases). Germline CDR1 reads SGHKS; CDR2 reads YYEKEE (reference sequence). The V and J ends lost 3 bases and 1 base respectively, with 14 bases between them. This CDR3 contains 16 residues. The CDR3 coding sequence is TGTGCCAGCAGCTCCCCGGGTAGGGGTTCCTACAATGAGCAGTTCTTC. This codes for CASSSPGRGSYNEQFF.

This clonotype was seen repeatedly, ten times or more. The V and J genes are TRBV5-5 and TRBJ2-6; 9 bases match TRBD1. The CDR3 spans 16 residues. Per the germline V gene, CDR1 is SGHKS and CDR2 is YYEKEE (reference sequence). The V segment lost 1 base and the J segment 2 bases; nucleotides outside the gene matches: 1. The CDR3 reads CASSLTGGAGANVLTF. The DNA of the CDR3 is TGTGCCAGCAGCTTGACAGGGGGCGCTGGGGCCAACGTCCTGACTTTC.

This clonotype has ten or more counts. The CDR3 DNA sequence: TGTGCCAGCAGCCGGCAAGTTATGAACTATGGCTACACCTTC. Translated, it gives CASSRQVMNYGYTF. The genes are TRBV11-2 and TRBJ1-2; no firm D call. Germline CDR1 reads SGHAT; CDR2 reads FQNNGV. The ends were cut back, 5 bases at V and 2 bases at J, with 12 bases in the middle. The CDR3 totals 14 residues.

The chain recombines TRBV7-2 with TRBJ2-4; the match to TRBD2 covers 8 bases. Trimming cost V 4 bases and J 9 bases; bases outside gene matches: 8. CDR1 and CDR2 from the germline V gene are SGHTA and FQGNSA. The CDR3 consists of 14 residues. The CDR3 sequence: CASSSRRGEGIQYF. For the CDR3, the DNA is TGTGCCAGCAGCTCCCGGCGGGGGGAGGGCATTCAGTACTTC.

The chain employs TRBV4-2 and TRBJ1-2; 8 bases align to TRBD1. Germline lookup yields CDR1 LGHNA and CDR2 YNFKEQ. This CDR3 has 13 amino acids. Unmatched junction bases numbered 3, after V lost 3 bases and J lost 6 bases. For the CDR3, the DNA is TGTGCCAGCAGCCAGGGGACAGGCGATGGCTACACCTTC. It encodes CASSQGTGDGYTF.

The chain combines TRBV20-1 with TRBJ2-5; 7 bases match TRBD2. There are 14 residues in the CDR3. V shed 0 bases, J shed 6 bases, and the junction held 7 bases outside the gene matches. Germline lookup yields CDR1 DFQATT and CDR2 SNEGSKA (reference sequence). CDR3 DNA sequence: TGCAGTGCTAGAGATCCAGCGGGGATACAGACCCAGTACTTC. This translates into CSARDPAGIQTQYF.

CDR3 sequence: CASSWSNQPQHF. The CDR3 nucleotides read TGTGCCAGTAGTTGGAGCAATCAGCCCCAGCATTTT. This chain links TRBV19 with TRBJ1-5; D call uncertain. The CDR3 totals 12 residues. Germline V gene lookup returns CDR1 LNHDA and CDR2 SQIVND (reference sequence). V dropped 5 bases and J dropped 1 base, with 3 bases sitting between them. Full variable domain (missing parts from reference TRBV19 and TRBJ1-5): DGGITQSPKYLFRKEGQNVTLSCEQNLNHDAMYWYRQDPGQGLRLIYYSQIVNDFQKGDIAEGYSVSREKKESFPLTVTSAQKNPTAFYLCASSWSNQPQHFGDGTRLSIL.

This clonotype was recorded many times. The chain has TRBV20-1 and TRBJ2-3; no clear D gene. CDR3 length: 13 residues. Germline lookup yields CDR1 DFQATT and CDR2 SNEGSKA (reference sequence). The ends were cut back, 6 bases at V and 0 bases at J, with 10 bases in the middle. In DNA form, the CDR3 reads TGCAGTGCCACCGGCGGTAGCACAGATACGCAGTATTTT. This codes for CSATGGSTDTQYF.

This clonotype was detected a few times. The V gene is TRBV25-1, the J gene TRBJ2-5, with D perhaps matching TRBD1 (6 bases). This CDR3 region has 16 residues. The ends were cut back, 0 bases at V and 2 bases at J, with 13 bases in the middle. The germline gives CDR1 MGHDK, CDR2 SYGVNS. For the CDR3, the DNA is TGTGCCAGCAGTGAATATACAGGGAGTAGGCAAGAGACCCAGTACTTC. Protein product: CASSEYTGSRQETQYF.

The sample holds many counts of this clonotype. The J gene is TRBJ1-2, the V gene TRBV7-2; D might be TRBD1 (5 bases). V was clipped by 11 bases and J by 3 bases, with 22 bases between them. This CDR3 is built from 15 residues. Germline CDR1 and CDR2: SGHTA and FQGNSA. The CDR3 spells CAPKPGGITHYGYTF. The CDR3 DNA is TGTGCCCCTAAACCCGGGGGAATTACTCACTATGGCTACACCTTC.

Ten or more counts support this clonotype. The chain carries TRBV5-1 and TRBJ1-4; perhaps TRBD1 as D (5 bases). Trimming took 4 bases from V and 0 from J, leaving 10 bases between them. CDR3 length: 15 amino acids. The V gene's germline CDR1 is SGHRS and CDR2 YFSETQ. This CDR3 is CASSRGTATNEKLFF. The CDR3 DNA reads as TGCGCCAGCAGCAGAGGGACGGCAACTAATGAAAAACTGTTTTTT.

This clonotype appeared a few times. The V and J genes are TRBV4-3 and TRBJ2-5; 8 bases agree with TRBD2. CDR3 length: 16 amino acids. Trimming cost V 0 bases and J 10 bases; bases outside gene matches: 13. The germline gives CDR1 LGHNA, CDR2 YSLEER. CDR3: CASSQDRGGGLWGQYF. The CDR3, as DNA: TGCGCCAGCAGCCAAGATAGGGGCGGGGGGTTGTGGGGCCAGTACTTC.

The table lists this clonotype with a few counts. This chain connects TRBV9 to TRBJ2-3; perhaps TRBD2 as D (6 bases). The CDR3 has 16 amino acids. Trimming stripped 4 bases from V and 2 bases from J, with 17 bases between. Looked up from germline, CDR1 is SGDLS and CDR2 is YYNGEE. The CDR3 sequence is CASSPRGLSFTDTQYF. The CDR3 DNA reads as TGTGCCAGCAGCCCCCGAGGACTATCCTTCACAGATACGCAGTATTTT. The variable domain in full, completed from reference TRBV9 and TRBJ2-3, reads DSGVTQTPKHLITATGQRVTLRCSPRSGDLSVYWYQQSLDQGLQFLIQYYNGEERAKGNILERFSAQQFPDLHSELNLSSLELGDSALYFCASSPRGLSFTDTQYFGPGTRLTVL.

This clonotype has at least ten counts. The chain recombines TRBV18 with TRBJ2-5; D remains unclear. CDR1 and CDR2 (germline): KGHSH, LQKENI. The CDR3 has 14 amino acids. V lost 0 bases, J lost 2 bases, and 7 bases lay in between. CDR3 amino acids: CASSPPGRQETQYF. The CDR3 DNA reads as TGTGCCAGCTCACCACCTGGCAGACAAGAGACCCAGTACTTC.

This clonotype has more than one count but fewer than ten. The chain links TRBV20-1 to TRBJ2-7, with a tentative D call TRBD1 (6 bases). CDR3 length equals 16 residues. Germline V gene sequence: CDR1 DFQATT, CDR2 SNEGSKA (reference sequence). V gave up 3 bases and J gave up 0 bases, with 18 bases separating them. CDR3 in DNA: TGCAGTGCTAGTCTTTGGGGACACTCAAGCTCCTACGAGCAGTACTTC. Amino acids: CSASLWGHSSSYEQYF.

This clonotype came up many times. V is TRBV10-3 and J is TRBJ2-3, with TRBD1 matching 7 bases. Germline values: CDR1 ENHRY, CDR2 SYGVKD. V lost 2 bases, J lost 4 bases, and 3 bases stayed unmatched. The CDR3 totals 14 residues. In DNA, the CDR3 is TGTGCCATCAGTGAGACAGGGGAATCAGATACGCAGTATTTT. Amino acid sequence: CAISETGESDTQYF.